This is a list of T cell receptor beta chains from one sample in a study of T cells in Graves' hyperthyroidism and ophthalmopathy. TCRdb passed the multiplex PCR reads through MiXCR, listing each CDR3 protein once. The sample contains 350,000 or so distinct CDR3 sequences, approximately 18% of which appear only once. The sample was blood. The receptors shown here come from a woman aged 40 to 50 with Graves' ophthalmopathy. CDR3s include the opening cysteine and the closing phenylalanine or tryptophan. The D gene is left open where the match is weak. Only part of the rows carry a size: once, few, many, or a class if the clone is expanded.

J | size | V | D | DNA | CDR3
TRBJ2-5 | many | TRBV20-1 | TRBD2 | TGCAGTGCCATAGACGGCGGGAGGGCCGAAGAGACCCAGTACTTC | CSAIDGGRAEETQYF
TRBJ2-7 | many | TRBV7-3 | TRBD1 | TGTGCCAGCAGCTCGACAGGGAATTCCTACGAGCAGTACTTC | CASSSTGNSYEQYF
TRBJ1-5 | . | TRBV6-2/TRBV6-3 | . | TGTGCCAGCAGTTACTCGAGTTGGGGCAGGGGAGGTCAGCCCCAGCATTTT | CASSYSSWGRGGQPQHF
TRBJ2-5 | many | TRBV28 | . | TGTGCCAGCAGTTTAGACAGCCATCGGGCGGAGACCCAGTACTTC | CASSLDSHRAETQYF
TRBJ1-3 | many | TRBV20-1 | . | TGCAGTGCAACCGGGCCTGACTCTGGAAACACCATATATTTT | CSATGPDSGNTIYF
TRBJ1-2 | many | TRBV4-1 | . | TGCGCCAGCAGCCACGCGAGGGGGATGAAGTATGGCTACACCTTC | CASSHARGMKYGYTF
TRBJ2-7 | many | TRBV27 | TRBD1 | TGTGCCAGCAGTTTCGGGACAGCACCCTACGAGCAGTACTTC | CASSFGTAPYEQYF
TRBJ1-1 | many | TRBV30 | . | TGTGCCTGGAGCGCCGGCGGACCGAACACTGAAGCTTTCTTT | CAWSAGGPNTEAFF
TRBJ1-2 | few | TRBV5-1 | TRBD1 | TGCGCCAGCAGCTACGGCCGGGACAGGGCTCCCGCCTATGGCTACACCTTC | CASSYGRDRAPAYGYTF
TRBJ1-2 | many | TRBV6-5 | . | TGTGCCAGCAGTCCGAAGGGGGGGCCAGCTAACTATGGCTACACCTTC | CASSPKGGPANYGYTF
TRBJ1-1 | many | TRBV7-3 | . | TGTGCCAGCAGCCTGTCGGGGGGAAAGAACACTGAAGCTTTCTTT | CASSLSGGKNTEAFF